This entry describes one T cell receptor (beta chain). The TCR cDNA carried a universal primer site and UMIs from 5'RACE template switching. TCRdb itself ran the 5' RACE reads through MiXCR, one entry per CDR3 protein. The sample shows about 21,000 distinct CDR3 sequences, less than 5.5% of them seen only once. These data are taken from a study of T cells after yellow fever vaccination. In the study overall: Preparation of fractions with low cell numbers was performed using SMART-Seq v4 Ultra Low Input.

General observations from the study: After the booster, over 95% of CD4 and 75% to 90% of CD8 primary-response clones were re-detected.

This CDR3 comprises 16 residues. CDR1 is SGHNT and CDR2 is YYREEE in the germline V gene (reference sequence). With V trimmed by 4 bases and J by 0 bases, 8 bases remained unmatched. The chain uses TRBV5-4 and TRBJ2-3, with 7 bases identical to TRBD1. This receptor was identified in a man aged 18-30 years who received the YFV17D yellow fever vaccine. Source: PBMCs, either bulk or a sorted T-cell subset (CD4+, CD8+, memory, or dextramer-sorted; not recorded which), taken about 41 days after the first yellow fever vaccination. The chain's CDR3 is CASSRGTVPSTDTQYF. CDR3 nucleotides: TGTGCCAGCAGCCGAGGGACAGTCCCTAGCACAGATACGCAGTATTTT.